What follows are 5 T cell receptor beta chains derived from one specimen sequenced in a study of control samples from healthy donors and cancer patients. TCRdb's table, derived via immunoSEQ multiplex PCR, lists solely in-frame clones and lacks some. This sample contains about 200,000 clones. Sequencing was performed on blood. Source of these receptors: a woman in her thirties in good health.

V is TRBV9 and J is TRBJ1-6, with a tentative D call TRBD1 (6 bases). CDR3 size: 16 residues. From germline, CDR1 is SGDLS and CDR2 YYNGEE. V lost 3 bases and J lost 9, with 19 bases in between. The CDR3 DNA reads TGTGCCAGCAGCGCGCAGGGGCCCTACGGTGGTTCACCCCTCCACTTT. Residues: CASSAQGPYGGSPLHF.

The V gene is TRBV7-2, the J gene TRBJ2-1; 15 bases are shared with TRBD2. The length of the CDR3 is 16 residues. Germline CDR1 and CDR2: SGHTA and FQGNSA. Trimming removed 4 bases from V and 15 bases from J; junction bases left unmatched: 13. The CDR3 is CASSSGAGTSGGRGFF. Written as DNA, the CDR3 is TGTGCCAGCAGCTCCGGCGCTGGGACTAGCGGGGGGAGGGGGTTCTTC.

The genes are TRBV28 and TRBJ1-6, with D possibly being TRBD1 (6 bases). CDR3 length: 14 amino acids. Germline values: CDR1 MDHEN, CDR2 SYDVKM. The V gene lost 3 bases and the J gene lost 11 bases, with 14 bases spanning the gap. CDR3 in DNA: TGTGCCAGCAGTTTCGACAGGAGAATGACACCCCTCCACTTT. Residues: CASSFDRRMTPLHF.

With regard to this clone: Other DNA sequences in the sample encode the same CDR3. The rearrangement joins TRBV7-2 to TRBJ1-2, with D perhaps TRBD1 (5 bases). Trimming left V 6 bases short and J 5 bases short, with 19 bases between. The germline gives CDR1 SGHTA, CDR2 FQGNSA. The CDR3 is made up of 15 amino acids. This chain's CDR3 is CASRSPGGGVYGYTF. For the CDR3, the DNA is TGTGCCAGCAGATCCCCCGGCGGAGGGGTTTATGGCTACACCTTC.

The gene calls are TRBV7-9 and TRBJ2-7; the D is unclear. The CDR3 has 12 residues. V was clipped by 2 bases and J by 5 bases, with 7 bases between them. The V gene's germline CDR1 is SEHNR and CDR2 FQNEAQ (reference sequence). This CDR3 reads CASSLTGDEQYF. DNA for the CDR3: TGTGCCAGCAGCTTAACTGGGGACGAGCAGTACTTC.